Below, one T cell receptor beta chain is given with its context. These data belong to a study of radiotherapy plus CTLA-4 blockade in lung cancer. Germline loops: CDR1 MNHNS, CDR2 SASEGT. The CDR3 contains 15 residues. Trimming removed 6 bases at V and 3 bases at J, with 16 bases between. Sequencing used immunoSEQ multiplex PCR; TCRdb keeps in-frame clones, though not all of them. The profile shows just under 45,000 clones, less than 75% of them singletons. This receptor was obtained from a human donor with non-small cell lung cancer who had a partial response to radiotherapy plus ipilimumab. The chain recombines TRBV6-1 with TRBJ2-3; D may be TRBD1 (6 bases). This sample comprised peripheral blood, obtained from a patient treated with radiotherapy plus ipilimumab. This CDR3 is CASRPPRGSTDTQYF. CDR3 coding DNA: TGTGCCAGCAGACCTCCCAGGGGATCGACAGATACGCAGTATTTT.